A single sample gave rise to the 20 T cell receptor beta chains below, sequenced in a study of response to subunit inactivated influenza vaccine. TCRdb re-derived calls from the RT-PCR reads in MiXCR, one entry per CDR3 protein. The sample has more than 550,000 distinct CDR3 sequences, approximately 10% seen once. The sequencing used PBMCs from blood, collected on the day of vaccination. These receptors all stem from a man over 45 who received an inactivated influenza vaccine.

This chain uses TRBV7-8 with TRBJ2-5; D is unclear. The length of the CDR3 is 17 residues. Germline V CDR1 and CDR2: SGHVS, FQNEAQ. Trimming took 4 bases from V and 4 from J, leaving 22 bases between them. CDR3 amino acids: CASSYSRTLLYGETQYF. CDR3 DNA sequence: TGTGCCAGCAGCTACTCAAGGACCCTATTATACGGAGAGACCCAGTACTTC.

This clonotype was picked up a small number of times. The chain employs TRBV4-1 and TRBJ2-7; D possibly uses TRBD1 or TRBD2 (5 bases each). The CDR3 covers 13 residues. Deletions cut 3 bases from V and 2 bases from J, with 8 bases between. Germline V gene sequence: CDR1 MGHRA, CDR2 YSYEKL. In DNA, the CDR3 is TGCGCCAGCAGCCATCAGGGACCCTACGAGCAGTACTTC. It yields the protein CASSHQGPYEQYF.

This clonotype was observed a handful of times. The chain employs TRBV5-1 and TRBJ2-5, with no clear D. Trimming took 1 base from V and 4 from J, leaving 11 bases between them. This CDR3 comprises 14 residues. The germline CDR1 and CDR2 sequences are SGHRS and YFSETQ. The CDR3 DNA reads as TGCGCCAGCAGCTTGTTTTTAGCCGGAGAGACCCAGTACTTC. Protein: CASSLFLAGETQYF. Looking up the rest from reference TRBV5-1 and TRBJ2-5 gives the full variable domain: KAGVTQTPRYLIKTRGQQVTLSCSPISGHRSVSWYQQTPGQGLQFLFEYFSETQRNKGNFPGRFSGRQFSNSRSEMNVSTLELGDSALYLCASSLFLAGETQYFGPGTRLLVL.

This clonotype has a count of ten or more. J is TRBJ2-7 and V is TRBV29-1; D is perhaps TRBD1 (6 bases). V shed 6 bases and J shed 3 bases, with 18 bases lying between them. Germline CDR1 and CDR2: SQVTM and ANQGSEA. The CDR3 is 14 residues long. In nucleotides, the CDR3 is TGCAGCGTCATAACCGGGACACCTCTCTACGAGCAGTACTTC. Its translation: CSVITGTPLYEQYF.

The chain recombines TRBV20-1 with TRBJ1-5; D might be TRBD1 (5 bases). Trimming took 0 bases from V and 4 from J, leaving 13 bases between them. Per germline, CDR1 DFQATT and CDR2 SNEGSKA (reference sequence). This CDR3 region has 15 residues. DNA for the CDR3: TGCAGTGCTAGAGATGGGGGACGGAATAATCAGCCCCAGCATTTT. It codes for CSARDGGRNNQPQHF.

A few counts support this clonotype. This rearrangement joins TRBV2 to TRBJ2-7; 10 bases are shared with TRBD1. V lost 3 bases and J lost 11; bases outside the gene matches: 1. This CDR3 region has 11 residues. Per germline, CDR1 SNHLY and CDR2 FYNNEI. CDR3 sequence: CASSDGTGEYF. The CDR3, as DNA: TGTGCCAGCAGTGATGGGACAGGGGAGTACTTC.

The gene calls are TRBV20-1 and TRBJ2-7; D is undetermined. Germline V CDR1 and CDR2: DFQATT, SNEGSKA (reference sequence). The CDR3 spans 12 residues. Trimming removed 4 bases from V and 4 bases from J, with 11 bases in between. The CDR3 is CSAIRDLYEQYF. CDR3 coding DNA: TGCAGTGCTATCCGAGACTTGTACGAGCAGTACTTC.

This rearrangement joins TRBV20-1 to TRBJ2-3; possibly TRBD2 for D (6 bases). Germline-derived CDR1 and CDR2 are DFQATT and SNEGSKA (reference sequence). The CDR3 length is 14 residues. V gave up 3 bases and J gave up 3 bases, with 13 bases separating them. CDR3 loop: CSASPGADTDTQYF. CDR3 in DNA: TGCAGTGCTAGCCCGGGAGCGGATACAGATACGCAGTATTTT.

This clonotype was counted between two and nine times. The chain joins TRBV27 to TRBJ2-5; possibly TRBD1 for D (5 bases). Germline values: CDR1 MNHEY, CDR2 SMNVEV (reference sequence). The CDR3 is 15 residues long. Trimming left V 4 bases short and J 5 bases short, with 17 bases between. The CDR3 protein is CASSSFPPTVETQYF. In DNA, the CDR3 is TGTGCCAGCAGTTCATTCCCCCCGACAGTGGAGACCCAGTACTTC.

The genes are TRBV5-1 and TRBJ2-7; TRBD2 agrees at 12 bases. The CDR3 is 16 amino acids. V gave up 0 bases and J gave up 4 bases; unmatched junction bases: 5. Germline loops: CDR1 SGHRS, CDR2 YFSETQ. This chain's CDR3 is CASSLARLAGAYEQYF. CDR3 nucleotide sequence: TGCGCCAGCAGCTTGGCAAGACTAGCGGGAGCTTACGAGCAGTACTTC. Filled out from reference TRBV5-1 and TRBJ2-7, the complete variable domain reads KAGVTQTPRYLIKTRGQQVTLSCSPISGHRSVSWYQQTPGQGLQFLFEYFSETQRNKGNFPGRFSGRQFSNSRSEMNVSTLELGDSALYLCASSLARLAGAYEQYFGPGTRLTVT.

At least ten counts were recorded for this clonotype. This CDR3 is CASSLVGGANTGELFF. CDR3 DNA sequence: TGCGCCAGCAGCTTGGTCGGGGGGGCGAACACCGGGGAGCTGTTTTTT. The chain is built from TRBV5-1 and TRBJ2-2; TRBD2 matches at 8 bases. V dropped 0 bases and J dropped 0; count of bases not matched to a gene: 1. Germline CDR1 reads SGHRS; CDR2 reads YFSETQ. The CDR3 has 16 residues.

CDR3 amino acids: CSVRWGSGYEQYF. In DNA form, the CDR3 reads TGCAGCGTCCGCTGGGGGTCTGGGTACGAGCAGTACTTC. The chain combines TRBV29-1 with TRBJ2-7, with D tentatively TRBD1 or TRBD2 (5 bases each). Germline-derived CDR1 and CDR2 are SQVTM and ANQGSEA. V was shortened by 6 bases and J by 4 bases, with 16 bases between the two germline ends. The CDR3 loop spans 13 amino acids.

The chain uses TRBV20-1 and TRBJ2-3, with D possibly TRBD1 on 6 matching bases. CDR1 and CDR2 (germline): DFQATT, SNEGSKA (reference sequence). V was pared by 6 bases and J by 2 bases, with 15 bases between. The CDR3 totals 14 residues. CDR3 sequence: CSASTGDITDTQYF. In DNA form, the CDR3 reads TGCAGTGCATCGACAGGCGACATCACAGATACGCAGTATTTT.

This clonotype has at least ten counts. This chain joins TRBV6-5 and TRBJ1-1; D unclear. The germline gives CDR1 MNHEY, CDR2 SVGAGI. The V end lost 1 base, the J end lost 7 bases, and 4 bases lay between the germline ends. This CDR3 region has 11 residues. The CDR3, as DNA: TGTGCCAGCAGTTACTACAATGAAGCTTTCTTT. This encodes CASSYYNEAFF.

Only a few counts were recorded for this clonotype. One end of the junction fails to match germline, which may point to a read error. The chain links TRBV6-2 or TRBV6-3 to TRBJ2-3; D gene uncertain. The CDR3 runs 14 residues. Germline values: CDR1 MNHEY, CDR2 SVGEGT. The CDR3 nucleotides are TGTGCCAGCAGCTACTTGTTGAGGACAGATACGCAGTATTTT. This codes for CASSYLLRTDTQYF.

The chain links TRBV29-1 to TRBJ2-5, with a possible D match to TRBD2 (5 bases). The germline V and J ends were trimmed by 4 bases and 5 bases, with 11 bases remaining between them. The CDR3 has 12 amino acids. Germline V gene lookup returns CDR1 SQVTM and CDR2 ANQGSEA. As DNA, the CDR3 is TGCAGCGTTGTGCGGGTTGGGGAGACCCAGTACTTC. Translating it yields CSVVRVGETQYF.

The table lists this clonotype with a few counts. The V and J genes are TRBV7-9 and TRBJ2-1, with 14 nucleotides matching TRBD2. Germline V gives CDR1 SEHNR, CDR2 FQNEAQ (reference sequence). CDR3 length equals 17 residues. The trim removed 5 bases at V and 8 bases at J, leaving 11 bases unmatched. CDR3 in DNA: TGTGCCAGCAGCCCCGGACTAGCGGGAGGCGTGGTCGATGAGCAGTTCTTC. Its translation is CASSPGLAGGVVDEQFF.

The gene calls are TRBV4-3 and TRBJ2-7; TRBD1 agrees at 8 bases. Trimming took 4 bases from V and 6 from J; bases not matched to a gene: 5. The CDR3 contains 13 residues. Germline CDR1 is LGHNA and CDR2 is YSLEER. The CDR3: CASSRHQGAEQYF. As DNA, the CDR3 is TGCGCCAGCAGCCGTCACCAGGGGGCCGAGCAGTACTTC.

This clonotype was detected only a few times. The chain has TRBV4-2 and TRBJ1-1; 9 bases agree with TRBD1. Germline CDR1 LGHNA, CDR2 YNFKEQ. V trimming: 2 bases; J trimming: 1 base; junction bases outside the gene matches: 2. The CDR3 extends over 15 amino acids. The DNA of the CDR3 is TGTGCCAGCAGCCAACTACAGGGGGCGAACACTGAAGCTTTCTTT. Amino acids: CASSQLQGANTEAFF.

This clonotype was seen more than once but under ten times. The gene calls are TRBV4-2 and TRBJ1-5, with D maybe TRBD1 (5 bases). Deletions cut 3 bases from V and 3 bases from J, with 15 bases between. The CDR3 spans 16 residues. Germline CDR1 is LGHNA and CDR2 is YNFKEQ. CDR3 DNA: TGTGCCAGCAGCCAGCCGGGACGGCTTTTCAATCAGCCCCAGCATTTT. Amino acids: CASSQPGRLFNQPQHF.